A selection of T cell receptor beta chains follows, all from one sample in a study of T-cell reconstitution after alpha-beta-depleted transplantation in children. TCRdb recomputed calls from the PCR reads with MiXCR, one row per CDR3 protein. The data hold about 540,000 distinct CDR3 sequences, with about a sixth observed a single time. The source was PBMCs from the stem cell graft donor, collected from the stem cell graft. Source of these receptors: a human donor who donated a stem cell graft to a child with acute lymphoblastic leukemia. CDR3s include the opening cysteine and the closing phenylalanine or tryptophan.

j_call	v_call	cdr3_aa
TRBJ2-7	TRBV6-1	CASSRLAASAYEQYF
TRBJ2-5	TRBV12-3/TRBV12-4	CASSLDPSWETQYF
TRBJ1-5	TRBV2	CASSEVGPYSNQPQHF
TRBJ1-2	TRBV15	CATSSRSGDYGYTF
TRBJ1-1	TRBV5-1	CASKTGWGVNTEAFF
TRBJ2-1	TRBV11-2	CASSPLLAARSYNEQFF
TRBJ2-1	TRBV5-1	CASSLSAGGSNEQFF
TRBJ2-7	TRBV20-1	CSARGTGWWSLEQYF
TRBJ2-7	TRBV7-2	CASSLMWQGPFYEQYF
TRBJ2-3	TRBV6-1	CASRIAGGSTDTQYF
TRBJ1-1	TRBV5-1	CASSWDRATVAFF
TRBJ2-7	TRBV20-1	CSVLGVRSYEQYF